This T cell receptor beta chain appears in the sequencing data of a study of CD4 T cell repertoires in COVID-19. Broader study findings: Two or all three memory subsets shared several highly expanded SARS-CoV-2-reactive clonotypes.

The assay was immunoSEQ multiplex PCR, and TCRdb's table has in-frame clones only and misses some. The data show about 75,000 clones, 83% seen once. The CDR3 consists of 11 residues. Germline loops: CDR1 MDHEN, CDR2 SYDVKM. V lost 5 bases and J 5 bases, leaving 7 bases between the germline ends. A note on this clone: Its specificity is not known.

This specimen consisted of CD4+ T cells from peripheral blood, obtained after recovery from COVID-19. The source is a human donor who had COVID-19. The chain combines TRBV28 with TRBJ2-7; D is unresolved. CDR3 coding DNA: TGTGCCAGCAGTCTAATCCACGAGCAGTACTTC. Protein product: CASSLIHEQYF.